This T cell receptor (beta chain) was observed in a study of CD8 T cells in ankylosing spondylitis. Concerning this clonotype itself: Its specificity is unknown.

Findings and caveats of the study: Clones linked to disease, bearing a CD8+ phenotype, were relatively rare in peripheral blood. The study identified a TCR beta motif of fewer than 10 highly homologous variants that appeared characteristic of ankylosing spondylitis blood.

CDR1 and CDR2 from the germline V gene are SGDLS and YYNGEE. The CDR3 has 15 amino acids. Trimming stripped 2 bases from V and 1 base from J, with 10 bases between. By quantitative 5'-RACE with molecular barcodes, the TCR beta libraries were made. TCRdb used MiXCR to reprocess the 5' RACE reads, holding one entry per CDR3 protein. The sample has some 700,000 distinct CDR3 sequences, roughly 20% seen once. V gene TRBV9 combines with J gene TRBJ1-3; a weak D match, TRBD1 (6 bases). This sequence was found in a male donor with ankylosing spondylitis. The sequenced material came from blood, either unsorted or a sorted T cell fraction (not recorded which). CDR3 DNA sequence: TGTGCCAGCAGCGTCAAGGGGGTTTCTGGAAACACCATATATTTT. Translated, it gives CASSVKGVSGNTIYF.